Listed here is a single T cell receptor beta chain. Its specificity is not known. The data derive from a study of T cells in Graves' hyperthyroidism and ophthalmopathy. It was RNA transcripts that yielded the amplified TCR beta CDR3 regions. An initial round of RT-PCR targeting the TCR CDR3 relied on the HTBI primer set. TCRdb reprocessed the multiplex PCR reads via MiXCR and lists one record per CDR3 protein. Altogether about 510,000 distinct CDR3 sequences are present, about 46% being singletons, with the ten largest covering about two fifths. Study outcomes and limitations: Stable hyperthyroidism was told apart from ophthalmopathy by a model built on 13 V-J features. Onset of ophthalmopathy came a median around 7.1 months after the model predicted it.

The germline V and J ends were trimmed by 0 bases and 2 bases, with 18 bases remaining between them. The length of the CDR3 is 17 residues. Germline CDR1 DFQATT, CDR2 SNEGSKA (reference sequence). The chain combines TRBV20-1 with TRBJ2-3, with a possible D match to TRBD1 (5 bases). Material: peripheral blood or thyroid tissue (not recorded which). This TCR derives from an adult woman with Graves' disease, either hyperthyroidism or ophthalmopathy (not recorded which). The CDR3: CSARDLAGATHTDTQYF. The CDR3 DNA sequence: TGCAGTGCTAGAGATCTCGCTGGGGCGACACACACAGATACGCAGTATTTT.